The clone carrying this T cell receptor beta chain was seen only a few times. The data belong to a study of T-cell memory formation after mild COVID-19. MiXCR was run by TCRdb on the 5' RACE reads, yielding one entry per CDR3 protein. The repertoire holds under 400,000 distinct CDR3 sequences, with around 21% as singletons. Germline V gene data show CDR1 as SEHNR and CDR2 as FQNEAQ (reference sequence). Trimming removed 5 bases from V and 6 bases from J, with 16 bases in between. The CDR3 length is 14 residues. V and J are TRBV7-9 and TRBJ1-1, with D perhaps TRBD1 (5 bases). The TCR originated in an adult woman who had mild COVID-19 (a few samples of this study predate the infection). Cell type and time point are not known. The sequenced sample consisted of PBMCs or a T cell subset sorted from them (not recorded which). CDR3 coding DNA: TGTGCCAGCAGCCCAAGGGGTGGTTCGGCTGAAGCTTTCTTT. This translates into CASSPRGGSAEAFF.